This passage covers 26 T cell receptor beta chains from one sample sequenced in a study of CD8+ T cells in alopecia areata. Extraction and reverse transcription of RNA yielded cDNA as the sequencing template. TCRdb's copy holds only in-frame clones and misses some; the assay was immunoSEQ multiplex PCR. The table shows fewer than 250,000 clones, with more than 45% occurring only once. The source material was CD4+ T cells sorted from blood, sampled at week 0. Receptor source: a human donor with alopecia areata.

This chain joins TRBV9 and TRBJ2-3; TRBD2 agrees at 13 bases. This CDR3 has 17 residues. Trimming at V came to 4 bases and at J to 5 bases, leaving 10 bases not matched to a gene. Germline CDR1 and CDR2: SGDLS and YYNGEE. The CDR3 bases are TGTGCCAGCAGCACAATGGGGACTAGCGGGACCGGAGATACGCAGTATTTT. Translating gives CASSTMGTSGTGDTQYF.

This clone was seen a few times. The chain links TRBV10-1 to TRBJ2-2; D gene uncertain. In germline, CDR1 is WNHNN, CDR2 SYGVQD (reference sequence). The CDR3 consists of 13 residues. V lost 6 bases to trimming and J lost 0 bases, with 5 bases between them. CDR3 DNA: TGCGCCAGCAGGAACGCGAACACCGGGGAGCTGTTTTTT. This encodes CASRNANTGELFF.

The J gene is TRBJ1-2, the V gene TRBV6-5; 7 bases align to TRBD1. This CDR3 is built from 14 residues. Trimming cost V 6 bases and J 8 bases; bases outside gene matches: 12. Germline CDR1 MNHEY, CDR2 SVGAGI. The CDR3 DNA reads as TGTGCCAGCAGCTCTCAGGGGGGGCGGATCGGCTACACCTTC. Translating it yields CASSSQGGRIGYTF.

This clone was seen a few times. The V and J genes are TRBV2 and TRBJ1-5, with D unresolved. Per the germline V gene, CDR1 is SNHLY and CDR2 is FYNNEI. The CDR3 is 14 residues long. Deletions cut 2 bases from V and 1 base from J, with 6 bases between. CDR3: CASSELFSNQPQHF. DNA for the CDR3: TGTGCCAGCAGTGAACTTTTCAGCAATCAGCCCCAGCATTTT.

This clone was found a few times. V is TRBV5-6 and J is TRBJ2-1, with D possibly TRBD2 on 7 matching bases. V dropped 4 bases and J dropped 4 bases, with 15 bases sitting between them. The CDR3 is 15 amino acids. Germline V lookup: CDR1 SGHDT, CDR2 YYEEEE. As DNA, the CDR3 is TGTGCCAGCAGCCCCCGGGGGGCGGGGTACAATGAGCAGTTCTTC. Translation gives CASSPRGAGYNEQFF.

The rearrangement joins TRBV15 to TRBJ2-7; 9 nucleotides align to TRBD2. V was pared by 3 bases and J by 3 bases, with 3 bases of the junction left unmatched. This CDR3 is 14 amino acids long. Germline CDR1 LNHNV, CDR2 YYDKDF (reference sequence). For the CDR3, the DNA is TGTGCCACCAGCAGTTTTAGCGGGGGCTACGAGCAGTACTTC. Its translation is CATSSFSGGYEQYF.

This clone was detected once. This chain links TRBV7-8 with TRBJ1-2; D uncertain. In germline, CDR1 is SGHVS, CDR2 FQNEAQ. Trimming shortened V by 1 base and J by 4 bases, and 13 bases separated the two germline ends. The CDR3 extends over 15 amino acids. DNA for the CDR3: TGTGCCAGCAGCTTAGAAGACACCCTTTTCTATGGCTACACCTTC. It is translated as CASSLEDTLFYGYTF.

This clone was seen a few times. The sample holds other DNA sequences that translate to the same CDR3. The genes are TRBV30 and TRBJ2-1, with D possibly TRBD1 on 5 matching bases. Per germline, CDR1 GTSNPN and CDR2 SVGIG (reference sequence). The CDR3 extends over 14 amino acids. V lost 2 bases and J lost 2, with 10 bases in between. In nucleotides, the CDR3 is TGTGCCTGGAGTTCCAGGGTCCCCTACAATGAGCAGTTCTTC. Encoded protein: CAWSSRVPYNEQFF.

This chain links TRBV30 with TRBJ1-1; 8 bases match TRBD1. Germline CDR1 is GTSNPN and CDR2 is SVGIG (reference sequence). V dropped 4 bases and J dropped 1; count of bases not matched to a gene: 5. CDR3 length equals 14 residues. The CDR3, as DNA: TGTGCCTGGACCCACGGGACAGGGAACACTGAAGCTTTCTTT. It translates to CAWTHGTGNTEAFF.

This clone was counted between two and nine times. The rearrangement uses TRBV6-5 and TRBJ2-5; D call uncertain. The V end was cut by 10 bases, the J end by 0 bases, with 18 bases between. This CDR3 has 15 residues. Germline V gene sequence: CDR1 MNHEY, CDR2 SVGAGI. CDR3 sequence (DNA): TGTGCCACAGGAATCGGCAGACCTAACCAAGAGACCCAGTACTTC. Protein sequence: CATGIGRPNQETQYF.

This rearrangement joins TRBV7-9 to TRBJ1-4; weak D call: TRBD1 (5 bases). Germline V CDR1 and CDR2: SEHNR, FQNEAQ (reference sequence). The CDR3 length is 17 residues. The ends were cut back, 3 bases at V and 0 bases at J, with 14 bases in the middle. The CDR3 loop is CASSFSGGRSTNEKLFF. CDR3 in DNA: TGTGCCAGCAGCTTTTCTGGGGGACGGTCAACTAATGAAAAACTGTTTTTT.

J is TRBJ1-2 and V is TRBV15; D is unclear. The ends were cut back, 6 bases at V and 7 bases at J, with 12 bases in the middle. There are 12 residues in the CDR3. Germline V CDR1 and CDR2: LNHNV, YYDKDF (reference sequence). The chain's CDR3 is CATRSGERGYTF. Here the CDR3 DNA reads TGTGCCACCAGAAGCGGGGAGCGTGGCTACACCTTC.

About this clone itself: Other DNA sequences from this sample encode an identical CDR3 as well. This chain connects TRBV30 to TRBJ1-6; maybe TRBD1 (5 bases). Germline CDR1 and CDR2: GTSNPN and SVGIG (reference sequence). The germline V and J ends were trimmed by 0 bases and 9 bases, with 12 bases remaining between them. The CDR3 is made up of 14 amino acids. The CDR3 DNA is TGTGCCTGGAGTGTAGGGACGGGATCTTCACCCCTCCACTTT. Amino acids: CAWSVGTGSSPLHF.

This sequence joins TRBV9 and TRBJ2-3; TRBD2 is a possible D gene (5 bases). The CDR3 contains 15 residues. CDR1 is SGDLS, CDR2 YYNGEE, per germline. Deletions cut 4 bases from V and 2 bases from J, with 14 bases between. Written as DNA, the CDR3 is TGTGCCAGCAGCCTCACGAGCGGTTCCACAGATACGCAGTATTTT. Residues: CASSLTSGSTDTQYF. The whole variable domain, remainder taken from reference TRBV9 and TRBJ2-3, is DSGVTQTPKHLITATGQRVTLRCSPRSGDLSVYWYQQSLDQGLQFLIQYYNGEERAKGNILERFSAQQFPDLHSELNLSSLELGDSALYFCASSLTSGSTDTQYFGPGTRLTVL.

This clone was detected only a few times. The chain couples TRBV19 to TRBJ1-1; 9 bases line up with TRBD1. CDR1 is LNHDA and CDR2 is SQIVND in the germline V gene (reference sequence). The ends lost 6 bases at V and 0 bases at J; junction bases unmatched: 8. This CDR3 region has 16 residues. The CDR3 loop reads CASRKGQGGMNTEAFF. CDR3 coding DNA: TGTGCCAGTAGAAAGGGACAGGGAGGGATGAACACTGAAGCTTTCTTT.

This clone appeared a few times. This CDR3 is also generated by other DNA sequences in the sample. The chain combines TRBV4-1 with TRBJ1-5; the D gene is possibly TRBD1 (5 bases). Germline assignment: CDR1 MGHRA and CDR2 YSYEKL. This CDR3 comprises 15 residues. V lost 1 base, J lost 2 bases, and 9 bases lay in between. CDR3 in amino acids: CASSQVPQGNQPQHF. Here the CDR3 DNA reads TGCGCCAGCAGCCAAGTTCCACAGGGCAATCAGCCCCAGCATTTT.

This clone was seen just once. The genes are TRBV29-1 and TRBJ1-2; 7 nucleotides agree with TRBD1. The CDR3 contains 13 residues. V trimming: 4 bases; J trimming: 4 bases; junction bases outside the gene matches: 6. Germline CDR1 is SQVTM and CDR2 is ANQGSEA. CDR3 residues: CSVGQGPSYGYTF. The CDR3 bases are TGCAGCGTTGGACAGGGACCTTCCTATGGCTACACCTTC.

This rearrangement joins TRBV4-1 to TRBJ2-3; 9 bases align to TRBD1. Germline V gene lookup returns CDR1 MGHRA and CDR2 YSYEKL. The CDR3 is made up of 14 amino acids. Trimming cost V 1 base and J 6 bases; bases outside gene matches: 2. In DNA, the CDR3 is TGCGCCAGCAGCCAAGGGACAGGGGTGGATACGCAGTATTTT. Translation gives CASSQGTGVDTQYF.

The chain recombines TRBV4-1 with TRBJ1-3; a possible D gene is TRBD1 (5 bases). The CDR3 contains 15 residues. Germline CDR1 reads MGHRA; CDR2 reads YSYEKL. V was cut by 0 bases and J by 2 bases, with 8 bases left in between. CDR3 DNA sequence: TGCGCCAGCAGCCAAGATCCAGGGACTGGAAACACCATATATTTT. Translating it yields CASSQDPGTGNTIYF.

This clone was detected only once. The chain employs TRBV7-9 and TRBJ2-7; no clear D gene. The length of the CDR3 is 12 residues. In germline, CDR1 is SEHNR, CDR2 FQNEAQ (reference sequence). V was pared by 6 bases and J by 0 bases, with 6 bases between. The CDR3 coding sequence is TGTGCCAGCAGTACTGGCTCCTACGAGCAGTACTTC. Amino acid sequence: CASSTGSYEQYF. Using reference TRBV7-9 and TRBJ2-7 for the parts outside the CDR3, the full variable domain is DTGVSQNPRHKITKRGQNVTFRCDPISEHNRLYWYRQTLGQGPEFLTYFQNEAQLEKSRLLSDRFSAERPKGSFSTLEIQRTEQGDSAMYLCASSTGSYEQYFGPGTRLTVT.

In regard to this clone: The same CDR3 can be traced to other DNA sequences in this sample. The CDR3 DNA is TGTGCCTGGGACAGCTACAATGAGCAGTTCTTC. Translating it yields CAWDSYNEQFF. The chain combines TRBV30 with TRBJ2-1, with TRBD1 as a possible D gene (5 bases). The germline gives CDR1 GTSNPN, CDR2 SVGIG (reference sequence). The CDR3 totals 11 residues. V was trimmed by 5 bases and J by 3 bases, leaving 5 bases between them.

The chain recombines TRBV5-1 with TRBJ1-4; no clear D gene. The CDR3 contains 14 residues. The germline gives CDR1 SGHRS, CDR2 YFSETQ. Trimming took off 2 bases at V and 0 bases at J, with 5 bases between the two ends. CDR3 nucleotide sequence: TGCGCCAGCAGCTTCGGGACAACTAATGAAAAACTGTTTTTT. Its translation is CASSFGTTNEKLFF.

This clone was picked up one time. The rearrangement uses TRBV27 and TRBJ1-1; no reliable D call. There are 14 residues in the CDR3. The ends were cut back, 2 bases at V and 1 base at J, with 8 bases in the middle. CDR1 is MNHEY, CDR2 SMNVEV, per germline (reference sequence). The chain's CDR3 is CASSLMRGNTEAFF. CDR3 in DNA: TGTGCCAGCAGTTTAATGCGGGGGAACACTGAAGCTTTCTTT.

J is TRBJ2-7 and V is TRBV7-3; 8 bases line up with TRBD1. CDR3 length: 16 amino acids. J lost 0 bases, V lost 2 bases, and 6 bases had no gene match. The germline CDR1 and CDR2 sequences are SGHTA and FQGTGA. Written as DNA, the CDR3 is TGTGCCAGCAGCTTACAGGGGGCCTTATCCTCCTACGAGCAGTACTTC. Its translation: CASSLQGALSSYEQYF. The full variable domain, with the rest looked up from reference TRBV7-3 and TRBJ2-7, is GAGVSQTPSNKVTEKGKYVELRCDPISGHTALYWYRQSLGQGPEFLIYFQGTGAADDSGLPNDRFFAVRPEGSVSTLKIQRTERGDSAVYLCASSLQGALSSYEQYFGPGTRLTVT.

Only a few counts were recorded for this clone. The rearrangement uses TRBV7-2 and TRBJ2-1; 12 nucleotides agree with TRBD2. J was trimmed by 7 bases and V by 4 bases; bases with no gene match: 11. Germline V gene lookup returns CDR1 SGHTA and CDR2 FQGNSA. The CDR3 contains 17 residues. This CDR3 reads CASSWFPSSGRVNEQFF. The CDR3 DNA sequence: TGTGCCAGCAGCTGGTTCCCCTCTAGCGGGAGGGTTAATGAGCAGTTCTTC.

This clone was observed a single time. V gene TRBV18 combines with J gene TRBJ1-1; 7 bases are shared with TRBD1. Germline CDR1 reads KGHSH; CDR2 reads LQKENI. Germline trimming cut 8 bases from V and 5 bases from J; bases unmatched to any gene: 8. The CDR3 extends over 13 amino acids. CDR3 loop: CASTTGRDTEAFF. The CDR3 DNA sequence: TGTGCCAGCACGACAGGGAGGGATACTGAAGCTTTCTTT.